This TCR beta chain was observed in a study of CD8+ T cells in alopecia areata. Trimming took 4 bases from V and 10 from J; bases not matched to a gene: 8. This CDR3 comprises 14 residues. Germline CDR1 reads SGDLS; CDR2 reads YYNGEE. Investigators isolated RNA and reverse transcribed it into cDNA to act as the sequencing template. Sequencing was performed with immunoSEQ multiplex PCR; in TCRdb, only in-frame clones are kept and a portion is missing. The profile shows under 250,000 clones, 66% of them singletons. Sample treatment: oral pan-JAK inhibitor, 5-10 mg twice daily. This sample comprised CD4+ T cells sorted from blood, obtained around week 46, from a patient treated with tofacitinib. The receptor's source is a human donor with alopecia areata. The genes are TRBV9 and TRBJ2-1; 10 nucleotides agree with TRBD1. CDR3 sequence: CASSLFGTGAEQFF. DNA of the CDR3: TGTGCCAGCAGCCTCTTCGGGACAGGGGCCGAGCAGTTCTTC.